These T cell receptor beta chains were read from a single sample in a study of early T cells in non-severe SARS-CoV-2 infection. TCRdb reprocessed the 5' RACE reads with MiXCR, giving one entry per CDR3 protein. This sample has some 100,000 distinct CDR3 sequences, with over 12% found just once. Source material: whole blood. Source of these receptors: an adult who was a healthcare worker with PCR-confirmed SARS-CoV-2 infection or an uninfected control (not recorded which). The CDR3 runs from the conserved cysteine through the conserved F or W. D genes are given only for firm matches. Clone size, where shown, is once, few, many, or a class for clones that have expanded.

.	TRBJ1-5	TRBV20-1	.	CSGRTSQNQPLHF	TGCAGTGGGAGGACTAGCCAAAATCAGCCCCTGCATTTT
few	TRBJ2-5	TRBV7-3	TRBD2	CASSQGTSGTQAETQYF	TGTGCCAGCAGCCAAGGGACTAGCGGGACCCAAGCAGAGACCCAGTACTTC
few	TRBJ1-5	TRBV25-1	.	CASSVGSQPQHF	TGTGCCAGCAGTGTGGGGAGTCAGCCCCAGCATTTT
once	TRBJ2-3	TRBV4-1	TRBD2	CASSQTWSGGADTQYF	TGCGCCAGCAGCCAAACATGGAGCGGGGGGGCAGATACGCAGTATTTT
few	TRBJ1-1	TRBV7-8	.	CASSWKSGEAFF	TGTGCCAGCAGCTGGAAATCAGGTGAAGCTTTCTTT
.	TRBJ1-1	TRBV6-1	.	CASSVRGRTEAFF	TGTGCCAGCAGTGTTAGGGGCCGCACTGAAGCTTTCTTT
.	TRBJ1-4	TRBV20-1	.	CSARPGARGNEKLFF	TGCAGTGCTAGACCTGGAGCTCGGGGGAATGAAAAACTGTTTTTT
.	TRBJ2-3	TRBV9	TRBD2	CASSGGLAGTDTQYF	TGTGCCAGCAGCGGGGGACTAGCGGGCACAGATACGCAGTATTTT
many	TRBJ1-2	TRBV27	TRBD1	CASSRSQGANGYTF	TGTGCCAGCAGTCGGTCCCAGGGGGCAAATGGCTACACCTTC
many	TRBJ1-3	TRBV7-8	.	CASSSSRRIENLWSGNTIYF	TGTGCCAGCAGCTCTAGTAGGCGGATCGAGAATTTATGGTCTGGAAACACCATATATTTT
.	TRBJ1-1	TRBV12-3/TRBV12-4	.	CASSLLGGSDEAFF	TGTGCCAGCAGTCTCCTCGGGGGGAGCGATGAAGCTTTCTTT
.	TRBJ1-5	TRBV7-2	.	CASSLMGSNQPQHF	TGTGCCAGCAGCCTGATGGGGAGCAATCAGCCCCAGCATTTT
.	TRBJ1-5	TRBV5-5	.	CASSENTGGSNQPQHF	TGTGCCAGCAGCGAGAATACAGGAGGTAGCAATCAGCCCCAGCATTTT
.	TRBJ2-1	TRBV29-1	TRBD2	CSVDNRGVSYNEQFF	TGCAGCGTGGATAATCGGGGGGTATCATACAATGAGCAGTTCTTC
.	TRBJ1-1	TRBV7-9	TRBD1	CASSFDRGGEAFF	TGTGCCAGCAGCTTTGACAGGGGCGGAGAAGCTTTCTTT
.	TRBJ2-2	TRBV5-4	TRBD1	CASSPPGQGVGELFF	TGTGCCAGCAGCCCCCCGGGACAGGGGGTCGGGGAGCTGTTTTTT
.	TRBJ1-1	TRBV5-1	.	CASSPTGRDTEAFF	TGCGCCAGCAGCCCAACAGGGAGGGACACTGAAGCTTTCTTT
few	TRBJ1-6	TRBV7-6	.	CASSLMRIGESPLHF	TGTGCCAGCAGCTTAATGAGGATTGGGGAGTCACCCCTCCACTTT
few	TRBJ1-1	TRBV5-6	TRBD1	CASSLAWTGGENTEAFF	TGTGCCAGCAGCTTGGCCTGGACAGGGGGCGAGAACACTGAAGCTTTCTTT
.	TRBJ1-2	TRBV29-1	.	CSAVQENYGYTF	TGCAGCGCAGTCCAAGAAAACTATGGCTACACCTTC
.	TRBJ2-1	TRBV20-1	TRBD2	CSASNLAVSYNEQFF	TGCAGTGCCTCTAACCTAGCGGTCTCCTACAATGAGCAGTTCTTC
.	TRBJ1-1	TRBV12-3/TRBV12-4	.	CASSLGGRVNTEAFF	TGTGCCAGCAGTCTTGGCGGCAGGGTGAACACTGAAGCTTTCTTT
many	TRBJ2-5	TRBV6-1	.	CASRPSHRETQYF	TGTGCCAGCAGACCGAGCCATAGAGAGACCCAGTACTTC
few	TRBJ1-4	TRBV3-1	.	CASRPTGGTNEKLFF	TGTGCCAGCAGACCTACAGGAGGAACTAATGAAAAACTGTTTTTT
.	TRBJ1-2	TRBV5-5	TRBD1	CASSLLAGGNGYTF	TGTGCCAGCAGCTTGTTGGCAGGGGGGAATGGCTACACCTTC
many	TRBJ2-2	TRBV5-1	.	CASSLAWTDTGELFF	TGCGCCAGCAGCTTGGCTTGGACAGACACCGGGGAGCTGTTTTTT
.	TRBJ2-1	TRBV24-1	.	CATLAIGVGASLWGKQFF	TGTGCCACCCTTGCGATAGGTGTGGGCGCATCCCTGTGGGGTAAGCAGTTCTTC
few	TRBJ2-1	TRBV6-1	TRBD2	CASIRGGNHIYEQFF	TGTGCCAGCATACGGGGAGGGAATCATATCTATGAGCAGTTCTTC
.	TRBJ1-2	TRBV6-1	TRBD1	CASRGTEVNYGYTF	TGTGCCAGCAGGGGGACAGAAGTTAACTATGGCTACACCTTC
few	TRBJ1-2	TRBV7-2	.	CASSLVIRGARYGYTF	TGTGCCAGCAGCTTAGTTATCCGCGGGGCACGCTATGGCTACACCTTC
few	TRBJ2-5	TRBV7-2	.	CASSLFGGRETQYF	TGTGCCAGCAGTTTATTCGGGGGTAGAGAGACCCAGTACTTC
many	TRBJ1-2	TRBV6-6	TRBD1	CASSYSQGATYGYTF	TGTGCCAGCAGTTACTCGCAGGGGGCAACCTATGGCTACACCTTC
.	TRBJ1-6	TRBV5-1	.	CASSQRAGNSPLHF	TGCGCCAGCAGCCAGAGGGCGGGTAATTCACCCCTCCACTTT
.	TRBJ2-3	TRBV6-5	TRBD2	CASSFTSGGASTDTQYF	TGTGCCAGCAGTTTCACTAGCGGGGGAGCTAGCACAGATACGCAGTATTTT
few	TRBJ2-5	TRBV6-2/TRBV6-3	.	CASKDSGTGETQYF	TGTGCCAGCAAAGACTCCGGGACCGGAGAGACCCAGTACTTC
few	TRBJ2-3	TRBV12-2	.	CASRFEEGEGTDTQYF	TGTGCAAGTCGCTTCGAGGAGGGGGAGGGCACAGATACGCAGTATTTT
.	TRBJ2-3	TRBV7-9	.	CASSWIFGNTQYF	TGTGCCAGCAGCTGGATATTTGGGAATACGCAGTATTTT
many	TRBJ1-4	TRBV6-1	.	CASSGHTNEKLFF	TGTGCCAGCAGTGGCCATACTAATGAAAAACTGTTTTTT
few	TRBJ2-6	TRBV2	.	CASSAGANVLTF	TGTGCCAGCAGTGCTGGGGCCAACGTCCTGACTTTC
few	TRBJ1-2	TRBV20-1	.	CSARDQGRNYGYTF	TGCAGTGCTAGAGATCAGGGGCGTAACTATGGCTACACCTTC
.	TRBJ2-5	TRBV7-3	.	CASSQQGGVQETQYF	TGTGCCAGCAGCCAACAAGGCGGGGTGCAAGAGACCCAGTACTTC
.	TRBJ2-2	TRBV20-1	.	CSASKDSNGVGELFF	TGCAGTGCTAGTAAGGACAGCAACGGAGTCGGGGAGCTGTTTTTT
few	TRBJ1-1	TRBV19	.	CASSPKGQGSTEAFF	TGTGCCAGTAGTCCCAAGGGCCAGGGGTCCACTGAAGCTTTCTTT
.	TRBJ2-2	TRBV11-2	TRBD1	CASSAWTGIANTGELFF	TGTGCCAGCAGCGCCTGGACAGGGATAGCGAACACCGGGGAGCTGTTTTTT
.	TRBJ2-6	TRBV6-5	.	CASGPWAGANVLTF	TGTGCCAGCGGGCCGTGGGCTGGGGCCAACGTCCTGACTTTC
few	TRBJ2-1	TRBV20-1	TRBD2	CSASPASGGSYEQFF	TGCAGTGCCTCCCCCGCTAGCGGGGGCTCCTATGAGCAGTTCTTC
.	TRBJ1-2	TRBV11-2	.	CASSFTEGNGYTF	TGTGCCAGCAGTTTTACAGAGGGTAATGGCTACACCTTC
many	TRBJ1-1	TRBV12-3/TRBV12-4	TRBD1	CASSSPGQRNTEAFF	TGTGCCAGCAGTTCACCGGGACAGAGGAACACTGAAGCTTTCTTT
.	TRBJ2-3	TRBV4-1	.	CASSQESEQASTDTQYF	TGCGCCAGCAGCCAAGAGTCGGAACAGGCCAGCACAGATACGCAGTATTTT
few	TRBJ2-3	TRBV3-1	.	CASSPHFADTADTQYF	TGTGCCAGCAGCCCACACTTCGCAGATACCGCAGATACGCAGTATTTT
.	TRBJ2-1	TRBV4-2	.	CASSPKSRVFYNEQFF	TGTGCCAGCAGCCCTAAGAGCAGGGTCTTCTACAATGAGCAGTTCTTC
.	TRBJ1-1	TRBV9	.	CASSIVGESTEAFF	TGTGCCAGCAGCATAGTTGGGGAATCCACTGAAGCTTTCTTT
few	TRBJ2-1	TRBV12-3/TRBV12-4	.	CASSSRTASSYNEQFF	TGTGCCAGCAGTTCCCGGACGGCCTCCTCCTACAATGAGCAGTTCTTC
.	TRBJ1-2	TRBV5-4	TRBD1	CASGGTAANYGYTF	TGTGCCAGCGGGGGGACAGCCGCTAACTATGGCTACACCTTC
many	TRBJ1-5	TRBV12-5	TRBD1	CASGGGQGEWQSNQPQHF	TGTGCTAGTGGGGGGGGACAGGGTGAGTGGCAAAGCAATCAGCCCCAGCATTTT
.	TRBJ2-3	TRBV7-2	TRBD2	CASRGLAGGRDTQYF	TGTGCCAGCCGCGGACTAGCGGGGGGGCGAGATACGCAGTATTTT
many	TRBJ1-2	TRBV2	TRBD1	CASRTDRERRYTF	TGTGCCAGCAGGACAGACAGGGAACGACGATACACCTTC
.	TRBJ2-1	TRBV5-6	.	CASSPGTAYNEQFF	TGTGCCAGCAGCCCCGGGACTGCGTACAATGAGCAGTTCTTC
.	TRBJ2-3	TRBV15	.	CATSSRISGASDTQYF	TGTGCCACCAGCAGTAGAATAAGCGGCGCCAGTGATACGCAGTATTTT